This T cell receptor (beta chain) is drawn from a study of shared clonotypes between healthy human individuals. The CDR3 consists of 15 residues. Germline lookup yields CDR1 SGHVS and CDR2 FQNEAQ. Trimming removed 5 bases at V and 2 bases at J, with 16 bases between. Assay used: immunoSEQ multiplex PCR; TCRdb lists only in-frame clones, some missing. The sample carries approximately 2.5 million clones, approximately 94% recorded once. Sequencing input: naive CD4+ T cells sorted from blood. Subset defined: CD45RA+ positively selected. V is TRBV7-8 and J is TRBJ2-7, with D perhaps TRBD1 or TRBD2 (5 bases each). The source is a man between 18 and 29 years old in good health. The CDR3 region has the DNA TGTGCCAGCAGCCTAAATAGTCAGGGACCCTACGAGCAGTACTTC. Protein product: CASSLNSQGPYEQYF.